One and the same sample provided the 3 T cell receptor beta chains below, sequenced in a study of T cell responses to AZD1222 COVID-19 vaccine. The assay was immunoSEQ multiplex PCR, and TCRdb's table has in-frame clones only and misses some. The table lists 45,000 to 60,000 clones, about 89% of them singletons, with roughly 2.1% in the top ten. This material consisted of peripheral blood, taken on day 0 of AZD1222 vaccination. The receptors stem from an adult in good health.

The chain recombines TRBV30 with TRBJ2-7; the match to TRBD1 covers 8 bases. This CDR3 spans 12 amino acids. Germline V gives CDR1 GTSNPN, CDR2 SVGIG (reference sequence). Trimming cost V 0 bases and J 7 bases; bases outside gene matches: 2. CDR3 sequence reads: CAWSVQGAEQYF. Written as DNA, the CDR3 is TGTGCCTGGAGTGTCCAGGGGGCAGAGCAGTACTTC.

The rearrangement joins TRBV28 to TRBJ2-2; no definite D call. This CDR3 is 18 amino acids long. Between the trimmed V and J ends, which lost 1 base and 0 bases, there was a span of 15 bases. Germline CDR1 is MDHEN and CDR2 is SYDVKM. The CDR3 nucleotides are TGTGCCAGCAGTTTATTGCCTATTTGGGCCTCGAACACCGGGGAGCTGTTTTTT. It translates to CASSLLPIWASNTGELFF.

Details on this clone: The DNA is omitted, as the CDR3 cannot be located on it reliably, and the CDR3 follows TCRdb's listing. The V gene is TRBV30, the J gene TRBJ2-2; the D call of TRBD1 is as the table states it, not checked on the DNA. CDR1 is GTSNPN, CDR2 SVGIG, per germline (reference sequence). The CDR3 spans 14 residues, counting both ends. The CDR3 sequence is CAWRGLVRFGELFF.